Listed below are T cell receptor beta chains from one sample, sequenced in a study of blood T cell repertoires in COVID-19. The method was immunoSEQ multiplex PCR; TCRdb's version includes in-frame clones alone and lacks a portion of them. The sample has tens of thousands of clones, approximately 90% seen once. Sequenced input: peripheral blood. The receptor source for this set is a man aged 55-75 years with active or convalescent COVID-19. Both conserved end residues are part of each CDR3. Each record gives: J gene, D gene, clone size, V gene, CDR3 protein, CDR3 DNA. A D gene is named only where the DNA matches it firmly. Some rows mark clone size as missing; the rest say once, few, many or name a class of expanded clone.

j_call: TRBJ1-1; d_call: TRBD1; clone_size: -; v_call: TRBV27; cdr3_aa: CASSLLGGSEAFF; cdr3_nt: TGTGCCAGCAGTTTACTAGGGGGCTCTGAAGCTTTCTTT
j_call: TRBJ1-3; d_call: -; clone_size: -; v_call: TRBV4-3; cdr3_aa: CASSQDLRLNTIYF; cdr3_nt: TGCGCCAGCAGCCAAGATTTACGGTTAAACACCATATATTTT
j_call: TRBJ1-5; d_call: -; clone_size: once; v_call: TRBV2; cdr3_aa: CASSDRQAGQPQHF; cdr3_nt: TGTGCCAGCAGTGACCGACAGGCGGGTCAGCCCCAGCATTTT
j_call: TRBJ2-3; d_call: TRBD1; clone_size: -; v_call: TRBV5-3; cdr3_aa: CARSSYWGQGAPDTQYF; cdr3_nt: TGTGCCAGAAGCTCTTACTGGGGACAGGGGGCTCCAGATACGCAGTATTTT
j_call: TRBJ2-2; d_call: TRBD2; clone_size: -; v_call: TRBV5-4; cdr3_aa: CASSLIRGGRGTGELFF; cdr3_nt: TGTGCCAGCAGCTTGATCCGGGGGGGCCGGGGGACCGGGGAGCTGTTTTTT
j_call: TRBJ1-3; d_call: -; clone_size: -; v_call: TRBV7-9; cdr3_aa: CASSYTTGPGNTIYF; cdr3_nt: TGTGCCAGCAGCTACACTACAGGGCCTGGAAACACCATATATTTT
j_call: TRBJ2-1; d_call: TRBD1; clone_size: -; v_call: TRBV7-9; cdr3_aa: CASSLPGQGANEQFF; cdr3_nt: TGTGCCAGCAGCTTACCGGGACAGGGGGCCAATGAGCAGTTCTTC
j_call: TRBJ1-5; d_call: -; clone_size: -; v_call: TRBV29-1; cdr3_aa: CSVGLQADQPQHF; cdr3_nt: TGCAGCGTTGGTTTACAGGCTGATCAGCCCCAGCATTTT
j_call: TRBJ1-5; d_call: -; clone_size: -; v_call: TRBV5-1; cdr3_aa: CASSLDGLPQHF; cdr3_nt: TGCGCCAGCAGCTTGGACGGACTACCCCAGCATTTT
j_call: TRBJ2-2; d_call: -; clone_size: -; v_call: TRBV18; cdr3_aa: CASSPSRENTGELFF; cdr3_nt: TGTGCCAGCTCGCCATCCAGGGAGAACACCGGGGAGCTGTTTTTT
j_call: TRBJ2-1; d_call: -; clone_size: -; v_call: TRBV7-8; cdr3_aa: CASSSRLTGGNEQFF; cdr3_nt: TGTGCCAGCAGCTCCCGTTTGACAGGAGGTAATGAGCAGTTCTTC
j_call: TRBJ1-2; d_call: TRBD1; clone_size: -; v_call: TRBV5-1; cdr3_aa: CASSLNQGEEGYTF; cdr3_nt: TGCGCCAGCAGTTTAAACCAGGGGGAGGAGGGCTACACCTTC
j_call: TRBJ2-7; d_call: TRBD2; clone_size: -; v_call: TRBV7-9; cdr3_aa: CASSLAAGPWASYEQYF; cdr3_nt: TGTGCCAGCAGCTTAGCAGCGGGACCGTGGGCTTCCTACGAGCAGTACTTC
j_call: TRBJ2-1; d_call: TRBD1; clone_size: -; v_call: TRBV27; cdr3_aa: CASSKPTGVGLGNEQFF; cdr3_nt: TGTGCCAGCAGTAAGCCGACAGGGGTAGGTTTGGGCAATGAGCAGTTCTTC
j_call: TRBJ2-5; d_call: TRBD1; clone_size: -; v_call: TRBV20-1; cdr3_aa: CSAGDRGKETQYF; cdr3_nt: TGCAGTGCTGGTGACAGGGGGAAAGAGACCCAGTACTTC
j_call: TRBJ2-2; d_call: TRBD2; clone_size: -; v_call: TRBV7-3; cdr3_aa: CASSRLAGAGTGELFF; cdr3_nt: TGTGCCAGCAGCCGACTAGCGGGGGCGGGCACCGGGGAGCTGTTTTTT
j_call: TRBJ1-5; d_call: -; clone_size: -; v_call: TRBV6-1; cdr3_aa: CASSEANSYQPQHF; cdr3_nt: TGTGCCAGCAGTGAAGCGAACAGTTATCAGCCCCAGCATTTT
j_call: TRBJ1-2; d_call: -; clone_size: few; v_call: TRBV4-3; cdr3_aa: CASSQAPRQLLYGYTF; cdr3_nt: TGCGCCAGCAGCCAAGCCCCTCGACAGTTGCTTTATGGCTACACCTTC
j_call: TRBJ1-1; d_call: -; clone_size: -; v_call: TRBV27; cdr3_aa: CASSLGRLNTEAFF; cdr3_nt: TGTGCCAGCAGTTTGGGGCGGTTGAACACTGAAGCTTTCTTT
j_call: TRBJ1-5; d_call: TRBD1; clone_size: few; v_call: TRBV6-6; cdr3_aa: CASVQGTGGDQPQHF; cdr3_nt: TGTGCCAGCGTACAGGGGACAGGGGGCGACCAGCCCCAGCATTTT
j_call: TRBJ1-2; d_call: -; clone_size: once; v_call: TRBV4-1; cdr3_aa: CASSQDNGNRAGYTF; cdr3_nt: TGCGCCAGCAGCCAAGATAACGGGAATCGGGCTGGCTACACCTTC
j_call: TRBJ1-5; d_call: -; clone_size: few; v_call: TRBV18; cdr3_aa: CASSRRFQGKGNQPQHF; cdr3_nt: TGTGCCAGCTCACGAAGATTTCAGGGGAAGGGCAATCAGCCCCAGCATTTT
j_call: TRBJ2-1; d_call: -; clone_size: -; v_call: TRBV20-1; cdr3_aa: CSASWGDEQFF; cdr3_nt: TGCAGTGCTAGTTGGGGGGATGAGCAGTTCTTC
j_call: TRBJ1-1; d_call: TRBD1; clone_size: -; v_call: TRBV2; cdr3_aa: CASSGQGPPAFF; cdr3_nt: TGTGCCAGCAGTGGACAGGGGCCGCCGGCTTTCTTT
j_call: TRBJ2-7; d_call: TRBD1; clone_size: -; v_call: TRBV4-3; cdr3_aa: CASSQDRVGQVPRKQYF; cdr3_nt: TGCGCCAGCAGCCAAGATCGAGTGGGACAGGTCCCTAGAAAGCAGTACTTC
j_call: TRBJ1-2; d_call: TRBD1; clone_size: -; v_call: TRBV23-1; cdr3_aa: CASPPRDRSIYGYTF; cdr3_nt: TGCGCCAGCCCCCCCCGGGACAGGAGTATCTATGGCTACACCTTC
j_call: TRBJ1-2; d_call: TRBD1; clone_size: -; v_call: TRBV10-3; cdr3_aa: CAISPGQANYGYTF; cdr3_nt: TGTGCCATCAGTCCGGGACAGGCTAACTATGGCTACACCTTC
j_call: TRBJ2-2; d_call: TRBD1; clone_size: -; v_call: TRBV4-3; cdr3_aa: CASSQETGTGELFF; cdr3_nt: TGCGCCAGCAGCCAAGAGACAGGGACCGGGGAGCTGTTTTTT
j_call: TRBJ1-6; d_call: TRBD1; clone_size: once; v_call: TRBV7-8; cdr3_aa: CASSSGGFNSPLHF; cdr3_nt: TGTGCCAGCAGCTCAGGGGGCTTTAATTCACCCCTCCACTTT
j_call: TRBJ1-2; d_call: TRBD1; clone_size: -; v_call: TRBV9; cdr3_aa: CASSARGQGDYGYTF; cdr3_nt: TGTGCCAGCAGCGCTCGTGGACAGGGGGACTATGGCTACACCTTC
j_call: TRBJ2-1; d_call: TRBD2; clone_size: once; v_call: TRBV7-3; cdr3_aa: CASSSTGGGYNEQFF; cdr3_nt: TGTGCCAGCAGCTCCACGGGGGGAGGGTACAATGAGCAGTTCTTC
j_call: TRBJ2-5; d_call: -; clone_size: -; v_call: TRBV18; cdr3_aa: CASSPYQETQYF; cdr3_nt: TGTGCCAGCTCACCCTACCAAGAGACCCAGTACTTC
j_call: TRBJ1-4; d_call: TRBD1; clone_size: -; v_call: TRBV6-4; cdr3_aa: CASSPGAGGNEKLFF; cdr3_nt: TGTGCCAGCAGTCCTGGGGCAGGGGGGAATGAAAAACTGTTTTTT
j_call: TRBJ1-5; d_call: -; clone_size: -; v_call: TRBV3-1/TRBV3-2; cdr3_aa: CASSLFNQPQHF; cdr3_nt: TGTGCCAGCAGCCTCTTTAATCAGCCCCAGCATTTT
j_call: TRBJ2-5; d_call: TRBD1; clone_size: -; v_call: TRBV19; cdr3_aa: CASSQGGGSETQYF; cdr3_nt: TGTGCCAGTAGTCAAGGGGGCGGGTCAGAGACCCAGTACTTC
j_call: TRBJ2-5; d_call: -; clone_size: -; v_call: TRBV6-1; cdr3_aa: CASSVGQIQETQYF; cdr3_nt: TGTGCCAGCAGTGTTGGACAGATACAAGAGACCCAGTACTTC
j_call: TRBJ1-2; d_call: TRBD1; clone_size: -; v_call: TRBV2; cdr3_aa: CASRRPGQGGSRSYTF; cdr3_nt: TGTGCCAGCAGAAGACCGGGACAGGGGGGGTCTCGGAGCTACACCTTC
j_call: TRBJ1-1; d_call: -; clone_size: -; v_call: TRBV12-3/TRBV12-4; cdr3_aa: CASRSQGGTEAFF; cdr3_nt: TGTGCCAGCAGGTCCCAGGGTGGCACTGAAGCTTTCTTT
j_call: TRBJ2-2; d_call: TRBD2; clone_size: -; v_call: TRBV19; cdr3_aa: CASSIDLSSGNTGELFF; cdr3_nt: TGTGCCAGTAGTATAGATCTGTCTAGCGGTAACACCGGGGAGCTGTTTTTT
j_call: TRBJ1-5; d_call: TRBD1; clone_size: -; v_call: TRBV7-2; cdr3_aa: CASSPFAGQGVQPQHF; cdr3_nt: TGTGCCAGCAGCCCTTTTGCCGGACAGGGGGTTCAGCCCCAGCATTTT
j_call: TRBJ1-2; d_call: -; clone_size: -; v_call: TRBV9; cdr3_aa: CASSAGGGYGYTF; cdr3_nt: TGTGCCAGCAGCGCCGGGGGGGGCTATGGCTACACCTTC
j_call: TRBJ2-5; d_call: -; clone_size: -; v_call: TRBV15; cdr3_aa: CATSRAGGETQYF; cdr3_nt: TGTGCCACCAGCAGAGCAGGGGGGGAGACCCAGTACTTC
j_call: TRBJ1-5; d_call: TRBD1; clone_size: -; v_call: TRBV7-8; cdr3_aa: CASSLARGLGNQPQHF; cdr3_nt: TGTGCCAGCAGCTTAGCCAGGGGGCTAGGCAATCAGCCCCAGCATTTT